This TCR beta chain was retrieved from a study of T cell repertoires in cytomegalovirus infection. Study outcomes and limitations: HLA-C-restricted CMV clonotypes gave the most frequent clonotype in two of eight donors.

This clonotype was seen a handful of times. Antigen specificity is unknown. Germline CDR1 is LGHNA and CDR2 is YSLEER. The CDR3 contains 13 residues. The V end lost 4 bases, the J end lost 5 bases, and 11 bases lay between the germline ends. TCRdb called the reads again in MiXCR, with one record for every CDR3 protein. The data show approximately 280,000 distinct CDR3 sequences, roughly 21% seen once. The TCR was taken from a human donor in good health (CMV status not recorded). Some clones in this sample may be carry-over from other donors' samples. The material was cultured PBMCs, obtained from culture after CMV antigen stimulation. The V gene is TRBV4-3, the J gene TRBJ1-1; no reliable D call. CDR3 DNA: TGCGCCAGCAGCCCTCAAGTTGCGACTGAAGCTTTCTTT. Translation: CASSPQVATEAFF.